Described below is a single TCR beta chain sequence and its context. These data come from a study of blood T cell repertoires in COVID-19. Clones were read by immunoSEQ multiplex PCR, and TCRdb kept only the in-frame ones, dropping some. The data show 150,000 to 200,000 clones, over 70% seen once. Germline loops: CDR1 SGHRS, CDR2 YFSETQ. The CDR3 runs 15 residues. After removal of 5 bases from V and 7 bases from J, the junction contained 15 bases not matched to a gene. The TCR was taken from a man aged 60 to 69 with acute or convalescent COVID-19. The sample consisted of peripheral blood. The chain couples TRBV5-1 to TRBJ2-7; TRBD2 matches at 7 bases. CDR3 bases: TGCGCCAGCAGTCGAATAACTGGGAGGGCCGGTGAGCAGTACTTC. It specifies CASSRITGRAGEQYF.